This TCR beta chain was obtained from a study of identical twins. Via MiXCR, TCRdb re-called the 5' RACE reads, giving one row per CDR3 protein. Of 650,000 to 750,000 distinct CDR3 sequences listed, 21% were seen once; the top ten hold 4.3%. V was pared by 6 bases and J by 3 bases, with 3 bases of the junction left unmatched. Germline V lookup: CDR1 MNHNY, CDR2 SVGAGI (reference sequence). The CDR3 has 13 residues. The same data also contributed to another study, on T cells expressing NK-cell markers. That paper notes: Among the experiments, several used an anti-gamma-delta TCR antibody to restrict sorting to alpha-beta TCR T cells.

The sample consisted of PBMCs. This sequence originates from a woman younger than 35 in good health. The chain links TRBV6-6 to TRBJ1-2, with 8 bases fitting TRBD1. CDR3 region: CASRTGEDYGYTF. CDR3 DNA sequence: TGTGCCAGCAGGACAGGGGAAGACTATGGCTACACCTTC.